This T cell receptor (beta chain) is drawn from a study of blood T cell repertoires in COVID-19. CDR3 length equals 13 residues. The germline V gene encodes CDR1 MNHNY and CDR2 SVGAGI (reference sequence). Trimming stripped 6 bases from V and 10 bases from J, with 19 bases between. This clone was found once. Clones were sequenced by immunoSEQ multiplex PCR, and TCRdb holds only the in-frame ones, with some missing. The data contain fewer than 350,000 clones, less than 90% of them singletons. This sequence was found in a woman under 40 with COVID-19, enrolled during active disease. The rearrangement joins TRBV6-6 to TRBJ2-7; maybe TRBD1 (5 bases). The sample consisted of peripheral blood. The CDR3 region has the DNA TGTGCCAGCAGCCCACCTACAGGATTCGGACAGTACTTC. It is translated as CASSPPTGFGQYF.